Only a few counts were recorded for the clone carrying this T cell receptor beta chain. These data are taken from a study of CD8 T cells in ankylosing spondylitis. V was clipped by 5 bases and J by 7 bases; unmatched bases: 7. The CDR3 is 15 amino acids. Generation of TCR beta libraries employed quantitative 5'-RACE incorporating molecular barcodes. TCRdb re-derived calls from the 5' RACE reads in MiXCR, one entry per CDR3 protein. The sample records 300,000 to 350,000 distinct CDR3 sequences, less than 25% being singletons. Sequenced material: blood, either unsorted or a sorted T cell fraction (not recorded which). The rearrangement joins TRBV12-3 or TRBV12-4 to TRBJ2-1, with 11 bases aligning to TRBD2. The receptor was derived from a female donor with ankylosing spondylitis or in good health (not recorded which). CDR3 nucleotide sequence: TGTGCCAGCAGTAGACTAGCGGGATCGCAGAATGAGCAGTTCTTC. This codes for CASSRLAGSQNEQFF.